This T cell receptor beta chain was sequenced for a study of T cell responses to AZD1222 COVID-19 vaccine. About the research overall: The study pooled second doses at about 4 or about 12 weeks.

The CDR3 consists of 13 residues. Trimming took 0 bases from V and 7 from J, leaving 12 bases between them. Germline V gene lookup returns CDR1 SQVTM and CDR2 ANQGSEA. Study results and limitations: Just six AZD1222 recipients tested seropositive at baseline. Unmutated regions of variants are reportedly targeted by nearly half of spike-specific TCRs. Vaccine-associated CD4 TCRs spanned spike, dominant at 160-218 and 743-854.

Assay: immunoSEQ multiplex PCR; the TCRdb copy retains only in-frame clones and omits some. The sample has roughly 55,000 clones, about 85% seen once; the top ten hold 3% to 4.5%. This clone is a singleton in its sample. Its antigen is not known. J is TRBJ1-2 and V is TRBV29-1; D gene unclear. This clonotype was obtained from an adult in good health. The sequences come from peripheral blood, collected on day 0 of AZD1222 vaccination. The CDR3 DNA is TGCAGCGTTGAAGAGGTATCCGGAACTGGCTACACCTTC. This gives the protein CSVEEVSGTGYTF.